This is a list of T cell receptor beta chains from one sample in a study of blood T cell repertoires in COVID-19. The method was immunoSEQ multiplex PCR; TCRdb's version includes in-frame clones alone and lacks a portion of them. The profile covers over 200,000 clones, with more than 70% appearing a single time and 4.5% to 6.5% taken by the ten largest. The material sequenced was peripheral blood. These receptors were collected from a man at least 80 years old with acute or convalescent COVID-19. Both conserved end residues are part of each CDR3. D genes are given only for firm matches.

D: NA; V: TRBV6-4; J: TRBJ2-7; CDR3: CASSDSCRFSYEQYF
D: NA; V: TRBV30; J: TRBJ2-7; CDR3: CAWGTGANLPRYF
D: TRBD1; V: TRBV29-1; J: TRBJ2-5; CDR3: CSVTGTGVETQYF
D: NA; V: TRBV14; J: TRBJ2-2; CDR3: CASSQDIGGLTGELFF
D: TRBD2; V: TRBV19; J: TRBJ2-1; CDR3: CASSSLSGRDEQFF
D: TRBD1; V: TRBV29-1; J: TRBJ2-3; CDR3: CSLGDRGPDTQYF
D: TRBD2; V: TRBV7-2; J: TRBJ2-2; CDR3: CASSSLSSGATGELFF
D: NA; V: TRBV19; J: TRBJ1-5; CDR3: CASNDGNIGGSNQPQHF
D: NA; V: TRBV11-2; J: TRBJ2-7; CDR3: CASRTAVDREQYF
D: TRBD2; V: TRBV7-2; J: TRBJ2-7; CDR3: CASSLVGTSGSAYYEQYF
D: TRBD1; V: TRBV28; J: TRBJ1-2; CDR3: CASRPQGVINGYTF
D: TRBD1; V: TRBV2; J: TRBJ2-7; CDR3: CASRRTGAYEQYF
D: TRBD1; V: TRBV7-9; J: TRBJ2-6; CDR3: CASSLVGTGGSGANVLTF
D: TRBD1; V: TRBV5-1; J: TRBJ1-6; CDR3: CASSTGQGDNSPLHF
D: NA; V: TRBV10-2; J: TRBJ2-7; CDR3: CASSDPSRLSYEQYF
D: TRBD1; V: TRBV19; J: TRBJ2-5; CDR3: CASSTSGTGLETQYF
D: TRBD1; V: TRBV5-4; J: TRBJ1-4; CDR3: CASSSGQENEKLFF
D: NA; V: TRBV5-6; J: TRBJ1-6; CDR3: CASSLRTHSPLHF
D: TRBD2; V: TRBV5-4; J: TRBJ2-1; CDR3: CASSQQTSGGFNEQFF
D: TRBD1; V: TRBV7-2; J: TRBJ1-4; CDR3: CASSLTGQGYEKLFF
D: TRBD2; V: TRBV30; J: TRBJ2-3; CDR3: CAWSSGSGGANTQYF
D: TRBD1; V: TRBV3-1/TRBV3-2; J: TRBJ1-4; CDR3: CASSLTGDNEKLFF
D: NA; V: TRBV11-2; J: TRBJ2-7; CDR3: CASSSTRYEQYF
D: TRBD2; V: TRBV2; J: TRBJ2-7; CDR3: CASSELGFGGSGRNYEQYF
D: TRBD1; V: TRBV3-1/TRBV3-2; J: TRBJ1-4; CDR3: CASSRPGGREKLFF
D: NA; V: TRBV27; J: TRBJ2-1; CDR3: CASSSPDRFAGTSSYNEQFF
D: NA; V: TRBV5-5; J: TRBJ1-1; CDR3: CASQSGVEAFF
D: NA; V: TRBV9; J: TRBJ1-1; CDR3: CASSLREGWSTEAFF
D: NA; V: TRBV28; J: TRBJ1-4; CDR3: CASNLQRGGEKLFF
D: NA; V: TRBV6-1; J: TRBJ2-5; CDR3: CASSEMGGETQYF
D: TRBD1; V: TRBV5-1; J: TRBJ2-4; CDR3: CASSGPGQPAKNIQYF